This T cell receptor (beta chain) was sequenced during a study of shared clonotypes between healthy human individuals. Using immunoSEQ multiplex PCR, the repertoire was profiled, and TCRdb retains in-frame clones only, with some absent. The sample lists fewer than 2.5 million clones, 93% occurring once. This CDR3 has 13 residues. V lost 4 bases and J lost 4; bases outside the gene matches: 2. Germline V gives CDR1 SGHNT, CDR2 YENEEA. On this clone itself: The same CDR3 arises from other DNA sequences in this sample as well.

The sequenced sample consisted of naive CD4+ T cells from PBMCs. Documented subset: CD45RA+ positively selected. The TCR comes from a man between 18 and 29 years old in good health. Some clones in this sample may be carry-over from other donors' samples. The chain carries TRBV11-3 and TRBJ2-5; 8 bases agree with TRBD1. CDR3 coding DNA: TGTGCCAGCAGCTCCAGGGGGCGAGAGACCCAGTACTTC. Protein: CASSSRGRETQYF.